A single sample gave rise to the 11 T cell receptor beta chains below, sequenced in a study of blood T cell repertoires in COVID-19. TCRdb's copy holds only in-frame clones and misses some; the assay was immunoSEQ multiplex PCR. The table includes approximately 280,000 clones, 85% detected once. Input material: PBMCs or T cells enriched from blood (not recorded which). The receptor source for this set is a woman between 45 and 65 years old who had recovered from COVID-19.

This clone was observed once. The genes are TRBV7-8 and TRBJ2-2; TRBD2 matches at 9 bases. This CDR3 spans 16 amino acids. V was clipped by 4 bases and J by 5 bases; unmatched bases: 8. CDR1 SGHVS and CDR2 FQNEAQ come from the germline V gene. The CDR3 reads CASSSLAGLDTGELFF. For the CDR3, the DNA is TGTGCCAGCAGCTCACTAGCGGGCCTTGATACCGGGGAGCTGTTTTTT.

The chain combines TRBV7-2 with TRBJ2-3; 8 bases are a match to TRBD2. Germline assignment: CDR1 SGHTA and CDR2 FQGNSA. The CDR3 spans 15 residues. V lost 2 bases to trimming and J lost 5 bases; unmatched junction nucleotides: 6. The CDR3 DNA reads as TGTGCCAGCAGCTTAAGCGGGAGCGGGATAGATACGCAGTATTTT. Translation: CASSLSGSGIDTQYF. Full variable domain (outside the CDR3, taken from reference TRBV7-2 and TRBJ2-3): GAGVSQSPSNKVTEKGKDVELRCDPISGHTALYWYRQSLGQGLEFLIYFQGNSAPDKSGLPSDRFSAERTGGSVSTLTIQRTQQEDSAVYLCASSLSGSGIDTQYFGPGTRLTVL.

The chain carries TRBV5-1 and TRBJ2-1; D gene uncertain. The ends were cut back, 0 bases at V and 0 bases at J, with 10 bases in the middle. The germline V gene has CDR1 SGHRS and CDR2 YFSETQ. The CDR3 spans 16 residues. The CDR3 sequence is CASSLDGRSSYNEQFF. CDR3 bases: TGCGCCAGCAGCTTGGATGGAAGGAGCTCCTACAATGAGCAGTTCTTC.

The chain is built from TRBV19 and TRBJ2-3, with 7 bases aligning to TRBD1. V was clipped by 6 bases and J by 3 bases; unmatched bases: 12. CDR1 and CDR2 (germline): LNHDA, SQIVND (reference sequence). The CDR3 is 16 amino acids. CDR3 protein: CASRRQGLTVTDTQYF. The CDR3 bases are TGTGCCAGTAGGAGACAGGGTTTGACCGTGACAGATACGCAGTATTTT.

This sequence joins TRBV5-6 and TRBJ2-5, with D possibly TRBD1 on 6 matching bases. CDR1 SGHDT and CDR2 YYEEEE come from the germline V gene. Trimming cost V 3 bases and J 5 bases, with 14 bases left between them. This CDR3 spans 14 amino acids. CDR3: CASSSRGSRETQYF. In DNA form, the CDR3 reads TGTGCCAGCAGCTCAAGGGGGAGTAGGGAGACCCAGTACTTC.

This chain joins TRBV30 and TRBJ2-3; possibly TRBD1 for D (5 bases). In germline, CDR1 is GTSNPN, CDR2 SVGIG (reference sequence). This CDR3 contains 14 residues. Between the trimmed V and J ends, which lost 0 bases and 6 bases, there was a span of 13 bases. Here the CDR3 DNA reads TGTGCCTGGAGTGTAAGGGGCGATGGGGATACGCAGTATTTT. Protein: CAWSVRGDGDTQYF.

As concerns this clone: The sample carries other DNA sequences with the same CDR3. This chain uses TRBV5-5 with TRBJ1-2; D unresolved. Trimming left V 4 bases short and J 2 bases short, with 9 bases between. Germline assignment: CDR1 SGHKS and CDR2 YYEKEE (reference sequence). CDR3 length: 13 amino acids. CDR3 loop: CASSPGSNYGYTF. CDR3 sequence (DNA): TGTGCCAGCAGCCCAGGATCGAACTATGGCTACACCTTC.

The chain has TRBV30 and TRBJ1-2, with TRBD1 identical over 9 bases. This CDR3 comprises 16 residues. Germline V gives CDR1 GTSNPN, CDR2 SVGIG (reference sequence). Losses at the gene ends were 4 bases for V and 4 bases for J; bases not matched to a gene: 13. CDR3 sequence: CAWTRGSTGGIYGYTF. The CDR3 DNA reads TGTGCCTGGACCCGGGGCTCGACAGGGGGGATCTATGGCTACACCTTC.

The V gene is TRBV6-2 or TRBV6-3, the J gene TRBJ2-5, with a tentative D call TRBD1 (5 bases). Between the trimmed V and J ends, which lost 2 bases and 1 base, there was a span of 11 bases. The germline CDR1 and CDR2 sequences are MNHEY and SVGEGT. The CDR3 extends over 15 amino acids. In DNA form, the CDR3 reads TGTGCCAGCAGTTACCCCAGACAGACCCAAGAGACCCAGTACTTC. Encoded protein: CASSYPRQTQETQYF.

The chain combines TRBV7-9 with TRBJ2-1, with 9 bases matching TRBD2. After removal of 0 bases from V and 9 bases from J, the junction contained 9 bases not matched to a gene. Per germline, CDR1 SEHNR and CDR2 FQNEAQ (reference sequence). The CDR3 loop spans 16 amino acids. DNA of the CDR3: TGTGCCAGCAGCTTAGCCGGAGGGCGGGGGGGCGGTGAGCAGTTCTTC. Translation gives CASSLAGGRGGGEQFF.

V gene TRBV30 combines with J gene TRBJ1-5; D is unresolved. Germline CDR1 reads GTSNPN; CDR2 reads SVGIG (reference sequence). The CDR3 consists of 15 residues. The V end was cut by 1 base, the J end by 0 bases, with 10 bases between. CDR3 nucleotide sequence: TGTGCCTGGAGTGCGGGAGGGAATAGCAATCAGCCCCAGCATTTT. As protein: CAWSAGGNSNQPQHF. The whole variable domain, filled in from reference TRBV30 and TRBJ1-5, reads SQTIHQWPATLVQPVGSPLSLECTVEGTSNPNLYWYRQAAGRGLQLLFYSVGIGQISSEVPQNLSASRPQDRQFILSSKKLLLSDSGFYLCAWSAGGNSNQPQHFGDGTRLSIL.